This passage covers 11 T cell receptor beta chains from one sample sequenced in a study of CD8+CD57+ T cells in acquired aplastic anemia (dated by TCRdb to 2016 to 2019). For sequencing, an Illumina HiSeq 2000 was employed. TCR beta VDJ combination and CDR3 sequence profiling used genomic DNA as the template. TCRdb handled the public reads itself, with Q25 trimming in fastp and clone calling in MiXCR, and kept productive beta chains. Here each entry gathers all rows of one CDR3 protein and keeps the most common genes and DNA. Recorded for this sample are 150,000 to 200,000 distinct CDR3 sequences; about half of them occurred a single time. The ten largest clones capture about 2.9% of the sample. The patients picked for sequencing were ones in whom flow cytometry had shown an expansion of CD8+CD57+ cells. Sequenced: sorted CD4+, CD8+, or CD8+CD57+ T cells (not recorded which) from PBMCs. These receptors were taken from a human donor with aplastic anemia.

This clonotype was found a few times. It may be a read error: a sequence one base away is much more abundant. The rearrangement uses TRBV5-6 and TRBJ2-7; 8 positions match TRBD1. From germline, CDR1 is SGHDT and CDR2 YYEEEE. The CDR3 consists of 14 residues. Germline trimming cut 5 bases from V and 1 base from J; bases unmatched to any gene: 5. This chain's CDR3 is CASRKRTGSYEQYV. CDR3 nucleotide sequence: TGTGCCAGCAGAAAAAGGACAGGGTCCTACGAGCAGTACGTC.

This chain joins TRBV7-1 and TRBJ2-7; tentatively, D is TRBD1 (7 bases). TRBV7-1 is noted as an ORF with a role that remains uncertain. Trimming removed 3 bases at V and 2 bases at J, with 14 bases between. The CDR3 length is 15 residues. The CDR3 DNA reads as TGTGCCAGCAGCTCTAGACAGGGCGGGGCCTACGAGCAGTACTTC. It is translated as CASSSRQGGAYEQYF.

The chain uses TRBV10-3 and TRBJ1-2; perhaps TRBD1 as D (6 bases). Trimming removed 3 bases at V and 8 bases at J, with 13 bases between. The CDR3 extends over 13 amino acids. CDR1 ENHRY and CDR2 SYGVKD come from the germline V gene. The CDR3 protein is CAISESHRDGYTF. CDR3 coding DNA: TGTGCCATCAGTGAAAGCCACAGGGACGGCTACACCTTC.

This chain connects TRBV10-3 to TRBJ2-7; the match to TRBD1 covers 7 bases. The CDR3 contains 13 residues. The V gene end was trimmed by 3 bases and the J gene end by 3 bases; junction bases not matched to a gene: 2. CDR1 and CDR2 from the germline V gene are ENHRY and SYGVKD. The CDR3 sequence is CAISDRDSYEQYV. CDR3 nucleotides: TGTGCCATCAGTGACCGGGACAGCTACGAGCAGTACGTC.

The sample holds many counts of this clonotype. The chain links TRBV20-1 to TRBJ2-5; D tentatively reads TRBD1 or TRBD2 (7 bases each). The germline CDR1 and CDR2 sequences are DFQATT and SNEGSKA (reference sequence). The ends were cut back, 6 bases at V and 6 bases at J, with 14 bases in the middle. The CDR3 loop spans 12 amino acids. The CDR3 spells CSAPGGVQTQYF. As DNA, the CDR3 is TGCAGTGCCCCAGGGGGGGTTCAGACCCAGTACTTC.

The CDR3 nucleotides are TGTGCCACCTCGGCGGACAGCAATCAGCCCCAGCATTTT. As protein: CATSADSNQPQHF. The rearrangement links TRBV10-3 to TRBJ1-5, with no clear D. V lost 10 bases, J lost 1 base, and 11 bases lay in between. The CDR3 spans 13 residues. Germline CDR1 ENHRY, CDR2 SYGVKD.

This clonotype has ten or more counts. The V and J genes are TRBV4-3 and TRBJ2-2; no clear D. The CDR3 covers 14 residues. Germline CDR1 is LGHNA and CDR2 is YSLEER. The V gene lost 1 base and the J gene lost 5 bases, with 8 bases spanning the gap. The CDR3 coding sequence is TGCGCCAGCAGCCAAGTCATACGTACCGGGGAGCTGTTTTTT. As protein: CASSQVIRTGELFF.

The V call is TRBV2, the J call TRBJ1-2; possible D gene TRBD1, 5 bases. Germline loops: CDR1 SNHLY, CDR2 FYNNEI. The CDR3 has 13 amino acids. The germline V and J ends were trimmed by 3 bases and 1 base, with 6 bases remaining between them. The CDR3 nucleotides read TGTGCCAGCAGTGAGGGGGGTAACTATGGCTACACCTTC. The encoded protein is CASSEGGNYGYTF.

This clonotype was seen many times. The J gene is TRBJ1-1, the V gene TRBV7-2; D unclear. The V end was cut by 2 bases, the J end by 6 bases, with 10 bases between. The CDR3 covers 13 residues. CDR1 and CDR2 (germline): SGHTA, FQGNSA. As DNA, the CDR3 is TGTGCCAGCAGCTTATCAGACAACCCTGAAGCTTTCTTT. Its translation is CASSLSDNPEAFF.

This rearrangement joins TRBV27 to TRBJ2-7, with D possibly TRBD2 on 7 matching bases. Trimming cost V 3 bases and J 4 bases, with 13 bases left between them. CDR3 length: 14 amino acids. Germline V lookup: CDR1 MNHEY, CDR2 SMNVEV (reference sequence). This chain's CDR3 is CASSFTGGAYEQYF. CDR3 DNA: TGTGCCAGCAGTTTTACGGGGGGCGCGTACGAGCAGTACTTC.

In its sample, this clonotype was seen many times. The rearrangement joins TRBV9 to TRBJ2-2; TRBD2 aligns across 9 bases. CDR3 length equals 17 residues. V lost 4 bases to trimming and J lost 6 bases; unmatched junction nucleotides: 13. In germline, CDR1 is SGDLS, CDR2 YYNGEE. In DNA, the CDR3 is TGTGCCAGCAGCCCCCACGGCGCTGCGGGAGGGGCCGGGGAGCTGTTTTTT. Amino acid sequence: CASSPHGAAGGAGELFF.